The 24 T cell receptor beta chains in this list originate from one sample, sequenced in a study of response to subunit inactivated influenza vaccine. TCRdb re-derived calls from the RT-PCR reads in MiXCR, one entry per CDR3 protein. The sample consists of hundreds of thousands of distinct CDR3 sequences, 15% to 17% of them appearing once. This sample comprised PBMCs from blood, obtained roughly 13 days after vaccination. These receptors originate from a man aged 45-65 years who received an inactivated influenza vaccine.

This chain connects TRBV12-3 or TRBV12-4 to TRBJ1-3; tentatively, D is TRBD1 (5 bases). The CDR3 has 15 amino acids. V gave up 6 bases and J gave up 0 bases, with 12 bases separating them. The CDR3 reads CASRPGPSSGNTIYF. Here the CDR3 DNA reads TGTGCCAGCAGACCGGGGCCAAGCTCTGGAAACACCATATATTTT.

The chain is built from TRBV6-4 and TRBJ2-5, with 8 bases aligning to TRBD2. J was trimmed by 6 bases and V by 3 bases; bases with no gene match: 6. The CDR3 covers 14 residues. From germline, CDR1 is MRHNA and CDR2 SNTAGT. CDR3 in DNA: TGTGCCAGCAGTGAATTTGCGGGAGGAAAGACCCAGTACTTC. Its translation: CASSEFAGGKTQYF.

The CDR3 here is CASSPVGVSKNIQYF. The CDR3 DNA sequence: TGTGCCAGCAGCCCGGTGGGGGTCTCCAAAAACATTCAGTACTTC. The V call is TRBV5-6, the J call TRBJ2-4; either TRBD1 or TRBD2 may fit D (5 bases each). This CDR3 has 15 amino acids. The V and J ends lost 4 bases and 2 bases respectively, with 13 bases between them. Germline V CDR1 and CDR2: SGHDT, YYEEEE. The entire variable domain, with the rest obtained from reference TRBV5-6 and TRBJ2-4, is as follows: DAGVTQSPTHLIKTRGQQVTLRCSPKSGHDTVSWYQQALGQGPQFIFQYYEEEERQRGNFPDRFSGHQFPNYSSELNVNALLLGDSALYLCASSPVGVSKNIQYFGAGTRLSVL.

In this sample, this clonotype turned up a few times. The chain joins TRBV9 to TRBJ2-2; 7 bases align to TRBD1. After removal of 3 bases from V and 5 bases from J, the junction contained 16 bases not matched to a gene. This CDR3 has 18 residues. Germline V lookup: CDR1 SGDLS, CDR2 YYNGEE. CDR3 residues: CASSEPRQGLTGTGELFF. CDR3 in DNA: TGTGCCAGCAGCGAGCCCAGACAGGGCCTAACCGGGACCGGGGAGCTGTTTTTT.

The J gene is TRBJ2-2, the V gene TRBV18, with 9 bases that match TRBD1. The length of the CDR3 is 16 residues. J gave up 4 bases and V 3 bases, and 6 bases lay outside the gene matches. Germline loops: CDR1 KGHSH, CDR2 LQKENI. In DNA form, the CDR3 reads TGTGCCAGCTCACCCCGGGACAGGGCCGCCACCGGGGAGCTGTTTTTT. It codes for CASSPRDRAATGELFF.

This clonotype turned up a few times. This chain connects TRBV6-5 to TRBJ1-6; 9 bases agree with TRBD1. The CDR3 is made up of 15 amino acids. The ends lost 4 bases at V and 12 bases at J; junction bases unmatched: 10. Germline lookup yields CDR1 MNHEY and CDR2 SVGAGI. The CDR3 DNA reads TGTGCCAGCAGTTCCGGGACAGGGAACCAAAAACCCCTCCACTTT. It translates to CASSSGTGNQKPLHF.

The chain employs TRBV7-9 and TRBJ2-3; the match to TRBD1 covers 7 bases. The junction had 4 bases not matched to a gene; V was cut back by 4 bases and J by 0 bases. The CDR3 runs 15 residues. CDR1 and CDR2 from the germline V gene are SEHNR and FQNEAQ (reference sequence). CDR3 sequence reads: CASSYGTVSTDTQYF. CDR3 DNA sequence: TGTGCCAGCAGCTATGGGACAGTCAGCACAGATACGCAGTATTTT.

This clonotype was observed a handful of times. This chain joins TRBV6-2 or TRBV6-3 and TRBJ2-7; 9 bases are shared with TRBD2. V was clipped by 6 bases and J by 4 bases; unmatched bases: 7. The germline CDR1 and CDR2 sequences are MNHEY and SVGEGT. The CDR3 totals 14 residues. CDR3 DNA sequence: TGTGCCAGCAGCCTCGGACTAGCGACATACGAGCAGTACTTC. This codes for CASSLGLATYEQYF.

The chain is built from TRBV7-9 and TRBJ2-3, with 7 bases lining up with TRBD1. The CDR3 consists of 14 residues. V gave up 1 base and J gave up 5 bases; unmatched junction bases: 3. Germline CDR1 reads SEHNR; CDR2 reads FQNEAQ (reference sequence). CDR3 protein: CASSLEGQRDTQYF. The CDR3, as DNA: TGTGCCAGCAGCTTAGAGGGACAGCGAGATACGCAGTATTTT.

This chain connects TRBV21-1 to TRBJ2-5; the table's D gene call, TRBD2, was not cross checked with the DNA. TRBV21-1 is described as a pseudogene. The CDR3 sequence is 12 residues long. The CDR3: CASIRRVETQYF. In nucleotides, the CDR3 is TGTGCCAGCATAAGGAGGGTAGAGACCCAGTACTTC.

This clonotype has more than one count but fewer than ten. The chain couples TRBV7-8 to TRBJ2-3; D is perhaps TRBD1 (5 bases). Per germline, CDR1 SGHVS and CDR2 FQNEAQ. The CDR3 runs 15 residues. Trimming pared 5 bases from V and 3 bases from J, leaving 15 bases between. The CDR3 loop reads CASSPRAGRTDTQYF. The CDR3 nucleotides read TGTGCCAGCAGCCCTCGGGCAGGGCGAACAGATACGCAGTATTTT.

The sample holds a few counts of this clonotype. J is TRBJ2-7 and V is TRBV5-1; D gene ambiguous. V was cut by 0 bases and J by 2 bases, with 12 bases left in between. This CDR3 has 15 residues. CDR1 and CDR2 (germline): SGHRS, YFSETQ. The CDR3 loop is CASSLDRQGAYEQYF. CDR3 in DNA: TGCGCCAGCAGCTTGGATCGACAAGGAGCCTACGAGCAGTACTTC.

The V gene is TRBV3-1, the J gene TRBJ2-7; D is possibly TRBD1 (6 bases). Deletions cut 1 base from V and 2 bases from J, with 12 bases between. CDR1 is LGHDT, CDR2 YNNKEL, per germline (reference sequence). The CDR3 has 15 residues. The CDR3: CASSQGTVGPYEQYF. CDR3 nucleotide sequence: TGTGCCAGCAGCCAAGGGACAGTGGGGCCCTACGAGCAGTACTTC.

This clonotype has only a few counts. The chain combines TRBV6-5 with TRBJ2-1, with 13 bases lining up with TRBD2. This CDR3 has 16 amino acids. Germline loops: CDR1 MNHEY, CDR2 SVGAGI. With V trimmed by 5 bases and J by 8 bases, 9 bases remained unmatched. The chain's CDR3 is CASSILAGGPRDEQFF. The CDR3 region has the DNA TGTGCCAGCAGTATACTAGCGGGAGGGCCTAGGGATGAGCAGTTCTTC.

This clonotype was seen a handful of times. The chain has TRBV5-5 and TRBJ2-4; 7 nucleotides match TRBD1. With 4 bases clipped from V and 7 bases from J, the junction kept 8 bases outside the gene matches. CDR1 is SGHKS, CDR2 YYEKEE, per germline (reference sequence). The CDR3 loop spans 14 amino acids. The CDR3 region has the DNA TGTGCCAGCAGCAGAGGGACAGTGAGCAACATTCAGTACTTC. Translation: CASSRGTVSNIQYF.

The V gene is TRBV28, the J gene TRBJ2-7; TRBD1 might be the D (6 bases). The V gene lost 5 bases and the J gene lost 5 bases, with 19 bases spanning the gap. The CDR3 is 15 residues long. Looked up from germline, CDR1 is MDHEN and CDR2 is SYDVKM. This CDR3 is CASSRAEGGRNEQYF. Written as DNA, the CDR3 is TGTGCCAGCAGTCGTGCAGAAGGGGGTCGGAACGAGCAGTACTTC.

The table lists this clonotype with many counts. As DNA, the CDR3 is TGTGCCAGCAGCTTGGGACTAGCGAGTCAAGAGACCCAGTACTTC. This gives the protein CASSLGLASQETQYF. The chain joins TRBV7-2 to TRBJ2-5, with TRBD2 identical over 10 bases. The CDR3 loop spans 15 amino acids. The J segment lost 2 bases and the V segment lost 3 bases, leaving 3 bases of the junction unmatched. CDR1 and CDR2 (germline): SGHTA, FQGNSA.

This clonotype was counted at least ten times. CDR3 in amino acids: CSATTGGGNQPQHF. The CDR3 region has the DNA TGCAGTGCAACGACAGGGGGTGGCAATCAGCCCCAGCATTTT. V is TRBV20-1 and J is TRBJ1-5; TRBD1 matches 9 bases. The CDR3 is 14 amino acids. Germline trimming cut 6 bases from V and 2 bases from J; bases unmatched to any gene: 5. Germline CDR1 DFQATT, CDR2 SNEGSKA (reference sequence).

The chain has TRBV4-3 and TRBJ2-2; perhaps D is TRBD1 or TRBD2 (5 bases each). Trimming shortened V by 5 bases and J by 6 bases, and 22 bases separated the two germline ends. Looked up from germline, CDR1 is LGHNA and CDR2 is YSLEER. CDR3 length: 17 amino acids. CDR3 residues: CASSSIFGGRDAGELFF. CDR3 bases: TGCGCCAGCAGCTCGATATTTGGAGGAAGGGACGCCGGGGAGCTGTTTTTT.

This clonotype was seen only a few times. The chain carries TRBV15 and TRBJ2-3, with 11 bases that match TRBD2. The CDR3 has 15 amino acids. V shed 4 bases and J 4 bases; nucleotides not matched to a gene: 4. CDR1 and CDR2 (germline): LNHNV, YYDKDF (reference sequence). CDR3 nucleotides: TGTGCCACCAGCATGACTAGCGGGGTCCCAGATACGCAGTATTTT. Residues: CATSMTSGVPDTQYF.

This sequence joins TRBV20-1 and TRBJ2-3, with D tentatively TRBD2 (5 bases). The germline gives CDR1 DFQATT, CDR2 SNEGSKA (reference sequence). Trimming took off 4 bases at V and 0 bases at J, with 14 bases between the two ends. The CDR3 totals 15 residues. The CDR3 DNA reads as TGCAGTGCTACCCTCAGCGGCACTAGCACAGATACGCAGTATTTT. Translating it yields CSATLSGTSTDTQYF.

This clonotype was recorded a few times. The chain is built from TRBV6-1 and TRBJ1-3, with TRBD1 matching over 9 bases. This CDR3 has 15 amino acids. Germline CDR1 reads MNHNS; CDR2 reads SASEGT. V lost 6 bases and J lost 0; bases outside the gene matches: 3. The CDR3 sequence is CASRTGGYSGNTIYF. CDR3 in DNA: TGTGCCAGCAGGACAGGGGGGTACTCTGGAAACACCATATATTTT.

This clonotype was seen only a few times. V usage is TRBV28 and J usage is TRBJ1-5, with TRBD1 as a possible D gene (6 bases). The CDR3 extends over 16 amino acids. In germline, CDR1 is MDHEN, CDR2 SYDVKM. Trimming stripped 4 bases from V and 0 bases from J, with 13 bases between. In nucleotides, the CDR3 is TGTGCCAGCAGTTCCAGGGGACACCTTAGCAATCAGCCCCAGCATTTT. It yields the protein CASSSRGHLSNQPQHF.

This clonotype has a handful of counts. J is TRBJ1-1 and V is TRBV6-1; D uncertain. This CDR3 spans 14 amino acids. Trimming cost V 6 bases and J 6 bases, with 17 bases left between them. Germline CDR1 MNHNS, CDR2 SASEGT. The CDR3 sequence is CASRFDRRNAEAFF. The CDR3 DNA reads as TGTGCCAGCAGGTTCGACCGCCGAAACGCTGAAGCTTTCTTT.